This entry features one T cell receptor (beta chain) sequence. CDR1 MNHNS and CDR2 SASEGT come from the germline V gene. The V end lost 7 bases, the J end lost 5 bases, and 17 bases lay between the germline ends. The CDR3 is 14 residues long. The data were obtained in a study of T cells in Graves' hyperthyroidism and ophthalmopathy. Amplified regions were TCR beta CDR3 sequences from RNA transcripts. With the HTBI primer set, the TCR CDR3 went through a first round of RT-PCR. TCRdb reprocessed the multiplex PCR reads with MiXCR, giving one entry per CDR3 protein. The sample includes 600,000 to 800,000 distinct CDR3 sequences, about a third of them seen just once.

The chain uses TRBV6-1 and TRBJ1-1; D not resolved. Sequencing was carried out using blood. The clonotype comes from a woman in her forties with Graves' hyperthyroidism. This CDR3 is CASTWRVVGTEAFF. In nucleotides, the CDR3 is TGTGCCAGCACCTGGAGGGTCGTTGGTACTGAAGCTTTCTTT.